This T cell receptor (beta chain) was sequenced for a study of T cell clonality in common variable immunodeficiency (dated by TCRdb to between 2015 and 2016). Results and caveats for the whole study, not just this receptor: Reportedly, TCRbeta sequences from CVID had fewer deletions and N-nucleotide insertions, and highly modified clones with 13 or more V deletions were absent from CVID. Correlations of repertoire features with clinical complications were constrained by heterogeneity among patients within the CVID cohort. Although equal DNA input was used, an average of about 87,000 unique sequences per sample was obtained for controls, compared with approximately 31,000 for CVID samples. CVID subjects shared fewer TCRbeta clones with each other than healthy controls did (p < 0.0001). According to the authors, figuring out what caused the increased clonality in CVID would require sequencing the repertoires of T cell subpopulations. Increased TCRbeta clonality was found in CVID subjects compared with healthy controls (t-test p = 0.018), with the increase being most characteristic of about a third of subjects.

This clone was seen more than once but under ten times. No antigen is known for it. Coverage ceases 3 residues before the CDR3 finishes, and the germline J gene fills in the end. After removal of 3 bases from V and 8 bases from J, the junction retains 7 bases not matched to a gene. Measured from the cysteine to the phenylalanine, the CDR3 is 17 residues long. Sequencing covers 42 bases of the CDR3, shown here with the frame starting at base 1. As encoded in the germline V gene (reference sequence), CDR1 is LNHDA while CDR2 is SQIVND. CVID was diagnosed by standard criteria: serum IgG, IgA and/or IgM reduced below normal range, plus specific antibody deficiency. There were about 42 subjects in the CVID group (about 15 female and 29 male), ranging in age from about 8 to 65 years, with a mean age of about 40. Most of the CVID patients and most of the healthy controls were of Caucasian heritage. At the time of study participation, every CVID subject had been on replacement immunoglobulin therapy for one year or longer. At blood collection, none of the CVID subjects was ill or on immunomodulatory or immunosuppressive medication. Heparinized peripheral whole blood samples of about 5 to 8 ml were obtained from each donor. Genomic DNA from adults with common variable immune deficiency (CVID) and from healthy adult controls was used to sequence TCRbeta CDR3 repertoires. Diluted blood was density-centrifuged over Hypaque 1077 or Ficoll-Paque to isolate peripheral blood mononuclear cells. Genomic DNA was obtained from unsorted mononuclear cells using either Qiagen column purification or a centrifugation-based method.

CVID samples and control samples contributed equivalent amounts of genomic DNA as sequencing input. For every sample, a 60 bp segment covering the rearranged TCRbeta CDR3 region was amplified and then sequenced. The immunoSEQ assay, a bias-corrected multiplex PCR combined with high-throughput sequencing, was used to amplify TCRbeta. Turning to the authors' computational methods: Each unique nucleotide sequence was treated as a clone and annotated with V, D and J genes, copy number and frequency. Sequences were labeled productive if in frame, and non-productive if out of frame or containing stop codons. As previously described, clonality was calculated on the basis of Shannon's entropy. The predicted amino acid sequences of productive clones were used to derive the mean CDR3 Kyte-Doolittle hydropathy. Hierarchical clustering of scaled V gene usage was performed with the R hclust function using Manhattan distance and complete linkage. Clone sharing by CDR3 amino acid sequence was assessed by resampling 12 repertoires per group over 100 rounds. The repertoires were searched for 70 published EBV-specific TCRbeta sequences and a few hundred published CMV-specific TCRbeta sequences. Analysis left out two CVID samples that produced under 10,000 sequences, so approximately 40 CVID repertoires remained. The immuneACCESS repertoire file appears here via TCRdb, limited to in-frame rearrangements. These files lack a portion of the clones; in checked studies, under half of the deficit traces to unresolved V genes, and the cause of the others is not known. The V and J calls and the clone size are those of that table, but D and trimming were determined from the DNA. The sample records 15,000 to 25,000 clones, none occurring a single time. Clones ranked in the top ten supply around a quarter of the sample.

The chain is encoded by TRBV19 joined to TRBJ2-1; 16 middle bases align to TRBD2. Sequencing was performed on peripheral blood mononuclear cells. The source is a human donor with common variable immunodeficiency. CDR3 loop: CASSMGLAGGPSYEQFF. The DNA read from the CDR3 is TGTGCCAGTAGTATGGGACTAGCGGGAGGGCCGTCTTATGAG.